This T cell receptor (beta chain) was sequenced in a study of identical twins. A template switching step contributed a universal primer site, while unique molecular identifiers were present in the cDNA. TCRdb redid the calling of the 5' RACE reads with MiXCR, one entry per CDR3 protein. The profile shows around 1.7 million distinct CDR3 sequences, about 32% of them singletons. The CDR3 sequence is 10 residues long. Trimming took 4 bases from V and 7 from J, leaving 5 bases between them. Germline lookup yields CDR1 DFQATT and CDR2 SNEGSKA (reference sequence). All donors comprised healthy Caucasians. This sequence was found in a newborn girl in good health. The chain carries TRBV20-1 and TRBJ2-1; D gene ambiguous. The sequenced sample consisted of cord blood. CDR3 protein: CSAKNNEQFF. The CDR3 DNA sequence: TGCAGTGCTAAGAATAATGAGCAGTTCTTC.